One and the same sample provided the 22 T cell receptor beta chains below, sequenced in a study of beta chain features in type 1 diabetes. The sequenced template was cDNA made from the entire isolated RNA. Method: immunoSEQ multiplex PCR; TCRdb's copy keeps in-frame clones and lacks some. The repertoire consists of around 290,000 clones, with 7.5% to 9.5% occurring once and the leading ten covering 1%. Sequenced input: central memory CD4+ T cells from blood. The origin of the receptors is a woman aged 18-29 years in good health.

The V gene is TRBV5-1, the J gene TRBJ1-1; D is unclear. V lost 0 bases to trimming and J lost 0 bases, with 9 bases between them. The CDR3 consists of 15 residues. CDR1 is SGHRS and CDR2 is YFSETQ in the germline V gene. The CDR3 protein is CASSLAKVLNTEAFF. The CDR3 coding sequence is TGCGCCAGCAGCTTGGCGAAGGTTTTGAACACTGAAGCTTTCTTT.

The chain links TRBV2 to TRBJ1-2, with unresolved D. The CDR3 is 10 residues long. Germline V gene lookup returns CDR1 SNHLY and CDR2 FYNNEI. Trimming left V 2 bases short and J 13 bases short, with 8 bases between. CDR3 region: CASSEQSLTF. The CDR3 bases are TGTGCCAGCAGTGAACAGTCCCTCACCTTC.

V usage is TRBV5-1 and J usage is TRBJ2-5, with 9 bases fitting TRBD1. The CDR3 has 15 residues. The V and J ends lost 6 bases and 7 bases, in that order; junction bases with no gene match: 13. CDR1 SGHRS and CDR2 YFSETQ come from the germline V gene. CDR3 nucleotide sequence: TGCGCCAGCACAACCGGGACAGGGTTGTCTATGACCCAGTACTTC. Its protein product is CASTTGTGLSMTQYF.

This clone was seen a few times. V is TRBV14 and J is TRBJ1-3; D is unresolved. Germline V gene lookup returns CDR1 SGHDN and CDR2 FVKESK. This CDR3 is 15 amino acids long. Trimming took 3 bases from V and 0 from J, leaving 9 bases between them. CDR3: CASSHQPYSGNTIYF. For the CDR3, the DNA is TGTGCCAGCAGCCATCAGCCGTACTCTGGAAACACCATATATTTT.

This clone appeared a few times. V and J are TRBV10-3 and TRBJ2-5; TRBD2 aligns across 10 bases. CDR1 and CDR2 from the germline V gene are ENHRY and SYGVKD. Trimming took 10 bases from V and 3 from J; bases not matched to a gene: 5. The CDR3 is 13 amino acids. The CDR3 nucleotides are TGTGCCAGCATTCTAGCGGGAGAAGAGACCCAGTACTTC. Protein: CASILAGEETQYF.

This clone was counted only a few times. Other DNA sequences from this sample encode an identical CDR3 as well. The chain carries TRBV5-1 and TRBJ2-3; 7 bases map to TRBD2. V lost 0 bases and J lost 0; bases outside the gene matches: 4. The CDR3 runs 16 residues. Germline V lookup: CDR1 SGHRS, CDR2 YFSETQ. The CDR3 sequence is CASSLGLAESTDTQYF. The CDR3 bases are TGCGCCAGCAGCTTGGGGCTAGCGGAGAGCACAGATACGCAGTATTTT.

This clone was observed at least ten times. The rearrangement joins TRBV5-4 to TRBJ2-1, with D possibly TRBD1 on 6 matching bases. The CDR3 has 15 amino acids. V was pared by 4 bases and J by 3 bases, with 14 bases between. Germline values: CDR1 SGHNT, CDR2 YYREEE (reference sequence). CDR3 loop: CASSKQGQGYNEQFF. The CDR3 DNA sequence: TGTGCCAGCAGCAAACAGGGTCAGGGCTACAATGAGCAGTTCTTC.

In its sample, this clone was seen a few times. The chain combines TRBV25-1 with TRBJ2-7, with D possibly matching TRBD1 (5 bases). The CDR3 runs 13 residues. The V and J ends lost 3 bases and 2 bases respectively, with 8 bases between them. Looked up from germline, CDR1 is MGHDK and CDR2 is SYGVNS. CDR3 in DNA: TGTGCCAGCAGTGATAAGGACACCTACGAGCAGTACTTC. Protein sequence: CASSDKDTYEQYF.

The chain has TRBV2 and TRBJ2-2; TRBD2 is a possible D gene (5 bases). Germline assignment: CDR1 SNHLY and CDR2 FYNNEI. This CDR3 comprises 13 residues. Trimming stripped 7 bases from V and 4 bases from J, with 10 bases between. In nucleotides, the CDR3 is TGTGCCAGCAAGGCCGAGGGCACCGGGGAGCTGTTTTTT. Amino acid sequence: CASKAEGTGELFF.

V and J are TRBV14 and TRBJ1-2; 8 positions match TRBD1. Trimming removed 6 bases from V and 11 bases from J; junction bases left unmatched: 5. This CDR3 has 11 amino acids. From germline, CDR1 is SGHDN and CDR2 FVKESK. CDR3 region: CASSQGARYTF. The CDR3 DNA reads TGTGCCAGCAGTCAGGGGGCGCGGTACACCTTC.

This clone was counted only a few times. The rearrangement links TRBV4-1 to TRBJ2-5; D remains ambiguous. Between the trimmed V and J ends, which lost 11 bases and 2 bases, there was a span of 15 bases. The length of the CDR3 is 13 residues. CDR1 is MGHRA, CDR2 YSYEKL, per germline. In DNA, the CDR3 is TGCGCCTCGTCAAGGGCAGAACAAGAGACCCAGTACTTC. It codes for CASSRAEQETQYF.

This clone has a handful of counts. The V call is TRBV10-3, the J call TRBJ1-2; the D gene is possibly TRBD1 (5 bases). Trimming took off 2 bases at V and 2 bases at J, with 12 bases between the two ends. The CDR3 runs 15 residues. Germline-derived CDR1 and CDR2 are ENHRY and SYGVKD. The CDR3: CAISEQQVKNYGYTF. The CDR3 DNA reads as TGTGCCATCAGTGAGCAACAGGTGAAGAACTATGGCTACACCTTC.

This clone was seen repeatedly, ten times or more. In nucleotides, the CDR3 is TGTGCCAGCAGCCAAGGGGGGCCCGGTGAGCAGTTCTTC. Protein: CASSQGGPGEQFF. V is TRBV14 and J is TRBJ2-1, with D possibly being TRBD1 (6 bases). The CDR3 runs 13 residues. CDR1 SGHDN and CDR2 FVKESK come from the germline V gene. Trimming took off 1 base at V and 9 bases at J, with 10 bases between the two ends.

In the case of this clone: A read error may produce the germline difference seen at one junction end. The J gene is TRBJ1-5, the V gene TRBV19, with D unresolved. Germline V lookup: CDR1 LNHDA, CDR2 SQIVND (reference sequence). The CDR3 is 14 residues long. CDR3 in amino acids: CACSLQLSNQPQHF. CDR3 nucleotides: TGTGCCTGTAGTCTCCAACTTAGCAATCAGCCCCAGCATTTT. The entire variable domain, with the rest obtained from reference TRBV19 and TRBJ1-5, is as follows: DGGITQSPKYLFRKEGQNVTLSCEQNLNHDAMYWYRQDPGQGLRLIYYSQIVNDFQKGDIAEGYSVSREKKESFPLTVTSAQKNPTAFYLCACSLQLSNQPQHFGDGTRLSIL.

The chain uses TRBV18 and TRBJ1-6; D call uncertain. The CDR3 is made up of 13 amino acids. With 3 bases removed from V and 8 bases from J, the gap between germline ends came to 8 bases. Germline lookup yields CDR1 KGHSH and CDR2 LQKENI. The CDR3 sequence is CASSPSRDSPLHF. Written as DNA, the CDR3 is TGTGCCAGCTCACCGAGCCGGGATTCACCCCTCCACTTT. Full variable domain (remainder filled in from reference TRBV18 and TRBJ1-6): NAGVMQNPRHLVRRRGQEARLRCSPMKGHSHVYWYRQLPEEGLKFMVYLQKENIIDESGMPKERFSAEFPKEGPSILRIQQVVRGDSAAYFCASSPSRDSPLHFGNGTRLTVT.

The sample holds many counts of this clone. The V call is TRBV5-1, the J call TRBJ2-7; TRBD1 matches 7 bases. This CDR3 region has 15 residues. Unmatched junction bases numbered 6, after V lost 0 bases and J lost 3 bases. Germline V gene sequence: CDR1 SGHRS, CDR2 YFSETQ. The CDR3 nucleotides are TGCGCCAGCAGCTTGGCTACAGGGGATATCTACGAGCAGTACGTC. Translated: CASSLATGDIYEQYV.

Many counts were recorded for this clone. The germline gene is not matched at one end of the junction; a read error may be the cause. The genes are TRBV7-9 and TRBJ2-4; tentatively, D is TRBD2 (6 bases). Germline CDR1 and CDR2: SEHNR and FQNEAQ (reference sequence). This CDR3 is built from 12 residues. CDR3: CASSLGLGLESF. The CDR3 DNA reads TGTGCCAGCAGCTTGGGGTTGGGACTGGAGAGTTTC.

V is TRBV7-6 and J is TRBJ1-3; D not resolved. V was clipped by 2 bases and J by 4 bases, with 6 bases between them. The V gene's germline CDR1 is SGHVS and CDR2 FNYEAQ. The CDR3 consists of 13 residues. The CDR3 nucleotides are TGTGCCAGCAGCTTAACGGACGGAAACACCATATATTTT. This sequence encodes CASSLTDGNTIYF.

This rearrangement joins TRBV18 to TRBJ2-7; 9 nucleotides agree with TRBD1. The CDR3 sequence is 15 residues long. V dropped 6 bases and J dropped 1; count of bases not matched to a gene: 7. Germline V CDR1 and CDR2: KGHSH, LQKENI. The CDR3: CASSPAGTGSYEQYF. The CDR3 DNA sequence: TGTGCCAGCTCCCCGGCCGGGACAGGGTCCTACGAGCAGTACTTC.

This clone was picked up a small number of times. This chain uses TRBV4-3 with TRBJ1-4; 7 bases agree with TRBD1. From germline, CDR1 is LGHNA and CDR2 YSLEER. Trimming at V came to 1 base and at J to 7 bases, leaving 6 bases not matched to a gene. The CDR3 spans 15 residues. The CDR3, as DNA: TGCGCCAGCAGCCAAGTTCAGGGGGAGGGTGAAAAACTGTTTTTT. This translates into CASSQVQGEGEKLFF.

The sample holds a few counts of this clone. The gene calls are TRBV5-6 and TRBJ2-7; weak D call: TRBD2 (5 bases). Germline CDR1 and CDR2: SGHDT and YYEEEE. CDR3 size: 12 residues. Trimming pared 3 bases from V and 6 bases from J, leaving 10 bases between. The CDR3 DNA reads TGTGCCAGCAGCTGGACTGGCAGCGAGCAGTACTTC. Translated: CASSWTGSEQYF.

This chain links TRBV25-1 with TRBJ1-2; a possible D gene is TRBD1 (5 bases). The CDR3 spans 14 residues. Trimming left V 3 bases short and J 6 bases short, with 14 bases between. The V gene's germline CDR1 is MGHDK and CDR2 SYGVNS. The CDR3 loop is CASSEPGMSNGYTF. The CDR3 nucleotides read TGTGCCAGCAGTGAGCCAGGGATGAGCAATGGCTACACCTTC.